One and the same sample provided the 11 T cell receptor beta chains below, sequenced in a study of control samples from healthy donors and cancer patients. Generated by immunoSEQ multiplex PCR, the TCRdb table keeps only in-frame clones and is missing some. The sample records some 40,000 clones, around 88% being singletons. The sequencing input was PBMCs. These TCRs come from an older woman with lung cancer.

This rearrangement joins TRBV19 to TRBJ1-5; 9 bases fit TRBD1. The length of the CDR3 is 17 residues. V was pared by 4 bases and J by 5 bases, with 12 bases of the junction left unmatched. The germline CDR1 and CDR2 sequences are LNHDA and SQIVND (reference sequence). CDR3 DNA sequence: TGTGCCAGTAGTAAGGGACAGGGTAGGACGGTGGATCAGCCCCAGCATTTT. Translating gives CASSKGQGRTVDQPQHF. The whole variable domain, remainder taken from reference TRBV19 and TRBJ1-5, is DGGITQSPKYLFRKEGQNVTLSCEQNLNHDAMYWYRQDPGQGLRLIYYSQIVNDFQKGDIAEGYSVSREKKESFPLTVTSAQKNPTAFYLCASSKGQGRTVDQPQHFGDGTRLSIL.

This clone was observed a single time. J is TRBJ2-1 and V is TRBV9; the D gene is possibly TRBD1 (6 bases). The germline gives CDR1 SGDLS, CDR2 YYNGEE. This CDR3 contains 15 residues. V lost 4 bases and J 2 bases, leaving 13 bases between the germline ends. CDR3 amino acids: CASSTEGEAYNEQFF. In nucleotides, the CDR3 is TGTGCCAGCAGCACAGAGGGGGAAGCCTACAATGAGCAGTTCTTC.

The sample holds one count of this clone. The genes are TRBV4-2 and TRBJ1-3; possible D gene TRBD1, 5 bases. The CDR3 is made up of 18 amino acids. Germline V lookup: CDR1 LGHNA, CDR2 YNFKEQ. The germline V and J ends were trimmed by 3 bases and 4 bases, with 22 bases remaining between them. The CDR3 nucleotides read TGTGCCAGCAGCCATGGTTTTGCCCGACGGGGGAAAGGAAACACCATATATTTT. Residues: CASSHGFARRGKGNTIYF.

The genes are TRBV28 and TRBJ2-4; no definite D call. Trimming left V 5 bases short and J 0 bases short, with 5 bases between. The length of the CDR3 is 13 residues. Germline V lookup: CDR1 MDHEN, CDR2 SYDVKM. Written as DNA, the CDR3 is TGTGCCAGCAGTCAGGTAGCCAAAAACATTCAGTACTTC. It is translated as CASSQVAKNIQYF.

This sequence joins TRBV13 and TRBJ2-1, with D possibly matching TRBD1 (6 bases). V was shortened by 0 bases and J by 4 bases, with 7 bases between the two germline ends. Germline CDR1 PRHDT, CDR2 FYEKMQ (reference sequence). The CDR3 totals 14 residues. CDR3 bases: TGTGCCAGCAGCTTAGGACAGGGATACAATGAGCAGTTCTTC. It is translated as CASSLGQGYNEQFF.

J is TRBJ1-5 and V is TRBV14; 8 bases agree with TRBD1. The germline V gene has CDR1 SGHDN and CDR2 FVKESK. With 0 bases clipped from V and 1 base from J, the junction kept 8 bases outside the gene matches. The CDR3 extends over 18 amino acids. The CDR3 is CASSQDGTGGVSNQPQHF. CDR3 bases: TGTGCCAGCAGCCAAGATGGGACAGGAGGGGTAAGCAATCAGCCCCAGCATTTT.

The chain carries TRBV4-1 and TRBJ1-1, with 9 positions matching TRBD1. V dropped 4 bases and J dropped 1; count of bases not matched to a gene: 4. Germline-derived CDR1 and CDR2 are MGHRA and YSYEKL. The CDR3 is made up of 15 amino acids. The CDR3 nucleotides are TGCGCCAGCAGCCTTCCGGGACAGGGGAACACTGAAGCTTTCTTT. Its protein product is CASSLPGQGNTEAFF.

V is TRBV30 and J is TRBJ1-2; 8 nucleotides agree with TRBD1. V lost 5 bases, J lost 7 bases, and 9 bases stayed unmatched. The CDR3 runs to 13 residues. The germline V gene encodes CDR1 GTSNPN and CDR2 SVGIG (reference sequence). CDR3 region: CAWGPSTGAGYTF. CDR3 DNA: TGTGCCTGGGGCCCCTCGACAGGGGCTGGCTACACCTTC. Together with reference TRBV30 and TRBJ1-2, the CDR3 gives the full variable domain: SQTIHQWPATLVQPVGSPLSLECTVEGTSNPNLYWYRQAAGRGLQLLFYSVGIGQISSEVPQNLSASRPQDRQFILSSKKLLLSDSGFYLCAWGPSTGAGYTFGSGTRLTVV.

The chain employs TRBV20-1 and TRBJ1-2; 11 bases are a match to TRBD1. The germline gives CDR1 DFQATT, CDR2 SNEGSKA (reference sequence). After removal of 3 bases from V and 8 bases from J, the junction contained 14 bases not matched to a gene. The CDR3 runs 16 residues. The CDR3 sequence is CSASFSRTGGAQGYTF. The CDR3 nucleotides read TGCAGTGCTAGTTTCTCCCGGACAGGGGGCGCGCAAGGCTACACCTTC.

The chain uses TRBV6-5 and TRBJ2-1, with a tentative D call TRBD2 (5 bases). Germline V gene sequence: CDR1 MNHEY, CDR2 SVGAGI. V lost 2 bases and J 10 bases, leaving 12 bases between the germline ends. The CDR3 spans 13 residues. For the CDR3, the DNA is TGTGCCAGCAGTTACCCGGGGTTTACGGAGCAGTTCTTC. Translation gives CASSYPGFTEQFF.

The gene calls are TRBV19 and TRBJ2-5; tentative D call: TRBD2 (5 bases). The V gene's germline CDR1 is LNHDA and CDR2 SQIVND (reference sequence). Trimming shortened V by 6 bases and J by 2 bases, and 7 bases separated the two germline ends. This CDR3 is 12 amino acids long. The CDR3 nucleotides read TGTGCCAGTAGCCGGGAACAAGAGACCCAGTACTTC. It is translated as CASSREQETQYF.